The 12 T cell receptor beta chains presented below share a single source sample, sequenced in a study of regulatory T cells in long-lasting Graves disease. Time point indicated: newly diagnosed GD, antithyroid drugs for less than 3 months. Preparation of the TCR library used RNA extracted from PBMCs. For TCR beta, libraries came from iRepertoire HTBI primers and Arm-PCR of CDR3 regions. Via MiXCR, TCRdb re-called the multiplex PCR reads, giving one row per CDR3 protein. The table records hundreds of thousands of distinct CDR3 sequences, 15% to 20% of them present only once. The same specimen was also included in a second study, on T cells in Graves' hyperthyroidism and ophthalmopathy.

The source material was peripheral blood mononuclear cells (PBMCs), sampled at new diagnosis, from a patient treated with antithyroid drugs. Receptors were obtained from a middle-aged woman with Graves disease.

This clonotype was seen many times. This sequence joins TRBV11-2 and TRBJ2-7, with D possibly being TRBD1 or TRBD2 (6 bases each). V was shortened by 1 base and J by 3 bases, with 22 bases between the two germline ends. CDR1 is SGHAT and CDR2 is FQNNGV in the germline V gene. This CDR3 has 18 amino acids. The CDR3 here is CASSLAGGRVTRGYEQYF. Written as DNA, the CDR3 is TGTGCCAGCAGCTTAGCCGGGGGCCGGGTCACCAGGGGCTACGAGCAGTACTTC.

This clonotype was seen a handful of times. The CDR3 coding sequence is TGTGCCAGCAACCCCTCCAATGAGCAGTTCTTC. Its translation is CASNPSNEQFF. The V call is TRBV6-1, the J call TRBJ2-1; D gene ambiguous. CDR3 length equals 11 residues. Trimming shortened V by 7 bases and J by 6 bases, and 7 bases separated the two germline ends. The germline CDR1 and CDR2 sequences are MNHNS and SASEGT.

There are many counts of this clonotype. J is TRBJ2-1 and V is TRBV2; D not resolved. Germline V lookup: CDR1 SNHLY, CDR2 FYNNEI. Deletions cut 0 bases from V and 8 bases from J, with 8 bases between. The CDR3 spans 13 residues. CDR3 amino acids: CASSEAPGDEQFF. The CDR3 DNA follows: TGTGCCAGCAGTGAAGCGCCTGGGGATGAGCAGTTCTTC.

V gene TRBV6-1 combines with J gene TRBJ1-1, with D unclear. Per germline, CDR1 MNHNS and CDR2 SASEGT. V was clipped by 2 bases and J by 1 base, with 8 bases between them. The CDR3 length is 14 residues. The CDR3 DNA follows: TGTGCCAGCAGTGAAAGGATCGGGAACACTGAAGCTTTCTTT. It codes for CASSERIGNTEAFF.

This chain uses TRBV9 with TRBJ1-1; D is possibly TRBD1 (5 bases). Germline V lookup: CDR1 SGDLS, CDR2 YYNGEE. The V end was cut by 3 bases, the J end by 1 base, with 10 bases between. CDR3 length equals 14 residues. CDR3 nucleotides: TGTGCCAGCAGCGCGGACATCGAGAACACTGAAGCTTTCTTT. Translating gives CASSADIENTEAFF.

A word on this clonotype: A single base separates this from a much larger clone, so it may be a read error. V is TRBV2 and J is TRBJ2-2, with a weak D call TRBD2 (6 bases). Germline-derived CDR1 and CDR2 are SNHLY and FYNNEI. CDR3 length equals 15 residues. CDR3 bases: TGTGCCAGCAGTGGGGGAGGCATAAACACCGGGGGGCTGTTTTTT. Translated, it gives CASSGGGINTGGLFF.

There are many counts of this clonotype. The chain is built from TRBV6-1 and TRBJ2-3, with D perhaps matching TRBD2 (6 bases). The CDR3 loop spans 16 amino acids. V shed 4 bases and J shed 0 bases, with 14 bases lying between them. Germline values: CDR1 MNHNS, CDR2 SASEGT. The CDR3 spells CASSGGTGASTDTQYF. The CDR3 bases are TGTGCCAGCAGTGGGGGGACGGGAGCTAGCACAGATACGCAGTATTTT.

This clonotype showed up just a few times. The rearrangement uses TRBV20-1 and TRBJ1-1; the D gene is possibly TRBD1 (5 bases). Trimming removed 5 bases from V and 1 base from J, with 14 bases in between. The CDR3 loop spans 14 amino acids. Germline assignment: CDR1 DFQATT and CDR2 SNEGSKA (reference sequence). CDR3 DNA: TGCAGTGCTTTTCAGGGTGGGGGGAACACTGAAGCTTTCTTT. Translation: CSAFQGGGNTEAFF.

This clonotype was counted ten times or more. The chain links TRBV20-1 to TRBJ2-1; D may be TRBD2 (5 bases). The CDR3 totals 13 residues. V gave up 6 bases and J gave up 5 bases, with 14 bases separating them. CDR1 and CDR2 (germline): DFQATT, SNEGSKA (reference sequence). The CDR3 loop reads CSATGLRNNEQFF. In DNA form, the CDR3 reads TGCAGTGCCACCGGACTTAGAAACAATGAGCAGTTCTTC.

The genes are TRBV12-3 or TRBV12-4 and TRBJ2-2; 7 nucleotides align to TRBD2. The CDR3 is 13 residues long. J lost 1 base, V lost 10 bases, and 3 bases had no gene match. CDR3 sequence reads: CATQRGNTGELFF. Written as DNA, the CDR3 is TGTGCCACCCAGCGGGGGAACACCGGGGAGCTGTTTTTT.

The sample holds many counts of this clonotype. The rearrangement uses TRBV5-5 and TRBJ1-5, with unresolved D. Trimming cost V 4 bases and J 4 bases, with 18 bases left between them. The CDR3 spans 16 residues. Germline-derived CDR1 and CDR2 are SGHKS and YYEKEE (reference sequence). The CDR3 DNA is TGTGCCAGCAGCCCAGGACGGGGAGACCAGAATCAGCCCCAGCATTTT. It yields the protein CASSPGRGDQNQPQHF.

Details on this clonotype: A read error is likely here: a far larger clone is one base away. The chain recombines TRBV13 with TRBJ2-3; D is ambiguous. The CDR3 has 12 residues. Germline V gene lookup returns CDR1 PRHDT and CDR2 FYEKMQ (reference sequence). CDR3 sequence (DNA): TGTGCCAGCAGCTTAGGATCAGATGCGCAGTATTTT. It codes for CASSLGSDAQYF.